This T cell receptor beta chain was captured by sequencing in a study of CD8 T cells in Susac syndrome. The CDR3 is 15 residues long. Germline loops: CDR1 SGHTA, CDR2 FQGNSA. V shed 7 bases and J shed 4 bases, with 17 bases lying between them. This clonotype was counted a few times. RNA was extracted with the RNeasy kit, and a quantity of roughly 0.5 to 1 ug was reverse transcribed using random hexamers. Amplification of TCR beta CDR3 was carried out by immunoSEQ multiplex PCR, which covered 54 Vbeta and 13 Jbeta segments. TCRdb reprocessed the immunoSEQ multiplex PCR reads via MiXCR and lists one record per CDR3 protein. The sample records about 84,000 distinct CDR3 sequences, approximately 95% being singletons.

The sample consisted of CD8+ T cells from PBMCs. The sequence was collected from a human donor in good health. The chain uses TRBV7-2 and TRBJ1-3; D is ambiguous. In nucleotides, the CDR3 is TGTGCCAGCACTAGCCCAAACGTCGTGGGAAACACCATATATTTT. It is translated as CASTSPNVVGNTIYF.